The 9 T cell receptor beta chains given below trace back to one sample, sequenced in a study of post-analysis software for immune sequencing data. Study-wide results and caveats: Included in a set of about five TRBV segments more frequent in patients than controls were TRBV5-6, TRBV5-1 and TRBV20-1.

These TCRs are of unknown antigen specificity. Prepared TCR beta cDNA libraries contained unique molecular identifiers. From the PCR reads, TCRdb called clonotypes with MiXCR, one entry per CDR3 protein. The sample carries around 710,000 distinct CDR3 sequences, about 43% recorded once. Sample: blood. These TCRs come from a girl aged 5 to 17 with multiple sclerosis.

V usage is TRBV6-5 and J usage is TRBJ2-1; D not certain. The germline V and J ends were trimmed by 6 bases and 4 bases, with 16 bases remaining between them. The CDR3 consists of 15 residues. Per germline, CDR1 MNHEY and CDR2 SVGAGI. The CDR3 DNA follows: TGTGCCAGCAGCGAGGCCGGGCGGCAATACAATGAGCAGTTCTTC. Protein product: CASSEAGRQYNEQFF.

CDR3 nucleotides: TGCGCCAGCAGCTTCGGGAGGGATTATGGAGATACGCAGTATTTT. Protein product: CASSFGRDYGDTQYF. The chain recombines TRBV5-1 with TRBJ2-3; TRBD2 agrees at 8 bases. Germline CDR1 SGHRS, CDR2 YFSETQ. This CDR3 is built from 15 residues. The ends lost 2 bases at V and 5 bases at J; junction bases unmatched: 7.

The CDR3: CASSSTGGTYEQYF. CDR3 sequence (DNA): TGTGCCAGCAGTTCCACAGGGGGCACCTACGAGCAGTACTTC. This chain uses TRBV27 with TRBJ2-7; 9 bases fit TRBD1. The germline gives CDR1 MNHEY, CDR2 SMNVEV (reference sequence). The CDR3 consists of 14 residues. The V segment lost 4 bases and the J segment 2 bases; nucleotides outside the gene matches: 3.

The rearrangement links TRBV7-2 to TRBJ2-5; a weak D match, TRBD1 (6 bases). This CDR3 is built from 14 residues. V dropped 4 bases and J dropped 5 bases, with 14 bases sitting between them. Germline V lookup: CDR1 SGHTA, CDR2 FQGNSA. The CDR3 loop reads CASSYHPRGETQYF. The CDR3 coding sequence is TGTGCCAGCAGCTACCACCCGAGGGGGGAGACCCAGTACTTC.

This clonotype was counted once. The gene calls are TRBV5-6 and TRBJ2-1; D could derive from TRBD1 or TRBD2 (5 bases each). The CDR3 is 14 amino acids. CDR1 and CDR2 from the germline V gene are SGHDT and YYEEEE. The germline V and J ends were trimmed by 4 bases and 5 bases, with 13 bases remaining between them. The CDR3 sequence: CASSEGTGDNEQFF. CDR3 sequence (DNA): TGTGCCAGCAGCGAAGGGACCGGTGACAATGAGCAGTTCTTC.

The chain recombines TRBV7-2 with TRBJ2-1, with 7 bases fitting TRBD1. With V trimmed by 6 bases and J by 0 bases, 8 bases remained unmatched. The V gene's germline CDR1 is SGHTA and CDR2 FQGNSA. The CDR3 runs 16 residues. The CDR3: CASRPNRGSSYNEQFF. The DNA for the CDR3 is TGTGCCAGCAGACCTAACAGGGGAAGCTCCTACAATGAGCAGTTCTTC.

This clonotype was counted between two and nine times. The CDR3 is CASSQGNLAGDTYEQYF. Here the CDR3 DNA reads TGCGCCAGCAGCCAGGGCAACCTAGCGGGAGATACCTACGAGCAGTACTTC. This sequence joins TRBV4-1 and TRBJ2-7; 10 bases map to TRBD2. The CDR3 length is 17 residues. Per the germline V gene, CDR1 is MGHRA and CDR2 is YSYEKL. V shed 3 bases, J shed 2 bases, and the junction held 10 bases outside the gene matches.

The V gene is TRBV7-2, the J gene TRBJ2-1, with TRBD2 matching over 10 bases. Germline V gene data show CDR1 as SGHTA and CDR2 as FQGNSA. Trimming removed 5 bases from V and 8 bases from J; junction bases left unmatched: 9. This CDR3 has 15 amino acids. The CDR3 coding sequence is TGTGCCAGCAGCCCGAGCGGGAGGGCCGTCGATGAGCAGTTCTTC. Its translation: CASSPSGRAVDEQFF.

As to this clonotype: The junction shows a germline mismatch at one end, possibly a read error. V is TRBV20-1 and J is TRBJ2-3; 9 nucleotides agree with TRBD2. The CDR3 has 12 amino acids. The germline V gene has CDR1 DFQATT and CDR2 SNEGSKA (reference sequence). In DNA, the CDR3 is TGCAGTGCTAGAGGACTAGCGGATACACAGTATTTT. This gives the protein CSARGLADTQYF.